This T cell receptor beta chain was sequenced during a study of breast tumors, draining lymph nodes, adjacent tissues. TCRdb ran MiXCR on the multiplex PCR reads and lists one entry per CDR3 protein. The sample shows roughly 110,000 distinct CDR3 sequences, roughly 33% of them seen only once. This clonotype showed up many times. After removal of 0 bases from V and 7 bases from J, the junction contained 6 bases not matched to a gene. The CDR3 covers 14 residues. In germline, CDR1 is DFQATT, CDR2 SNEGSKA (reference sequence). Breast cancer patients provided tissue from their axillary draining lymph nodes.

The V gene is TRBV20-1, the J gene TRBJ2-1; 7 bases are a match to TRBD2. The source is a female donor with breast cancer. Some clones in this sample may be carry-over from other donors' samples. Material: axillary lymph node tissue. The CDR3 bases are TGCAGTGCTAGAGATAAGTGGGGAGGGAATGAGCAGTTCTTC. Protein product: CSARDKWGGNEQFF.